This T cell receptor beta chain was observed in a study of blood T cell repertoires in COVID-19. Study summary: Sites in the United States, Italy and Spain provided acute and convalescent COVID-19 samples. The analysed material was cDNA or gDNA that came from T cells, B-cell-depleted T cells, or PBMCs.

CDR3 size: 12 residues. Germline V gene sequence: CDR1 SGHAT, CDR2 FQNNGV. The germline V and J ends were trimmed by 4 bases and 15 bases, with 16 bases remaining between them. In the study's own analysis: Reference gene primers were amplified, and this amplification served to estimate nucleated cell counts. TCRdb's copy holds only in-frame clones and misses some; the assay was immunoSEQ multiplex PCR. That table furnishes V, J and clone size, whereas the DNA furnished D and trimming. The table has approximately 72,000 clones, roughly 83% seen once. This chain connects TRBV11-2 to TRBJ2-1; tentatively, D is TRBD1 (6 bases). The sample was peripheral blood. The sequence was collected from a man in his fifties with active COVID-19. The CDR3: CASSYRDQASFF. CDR3 DNA: TGTGCCAGCAGCTACAGGGACCAAGCGTCGTTCTTC. The full variable domain, rest sourced from reference TRBV11-2 and TRBJ2-1, is EAGVAQSPRYKIIEKRQSVAFWCNPISGHATLYWYQQILGQGPKLLIQFQNNGVVDDSQLPKDRFSAERLKGVDSTLKIQPAKLEDSAVYLCASSYRDQASFFGPGTRLTVL.